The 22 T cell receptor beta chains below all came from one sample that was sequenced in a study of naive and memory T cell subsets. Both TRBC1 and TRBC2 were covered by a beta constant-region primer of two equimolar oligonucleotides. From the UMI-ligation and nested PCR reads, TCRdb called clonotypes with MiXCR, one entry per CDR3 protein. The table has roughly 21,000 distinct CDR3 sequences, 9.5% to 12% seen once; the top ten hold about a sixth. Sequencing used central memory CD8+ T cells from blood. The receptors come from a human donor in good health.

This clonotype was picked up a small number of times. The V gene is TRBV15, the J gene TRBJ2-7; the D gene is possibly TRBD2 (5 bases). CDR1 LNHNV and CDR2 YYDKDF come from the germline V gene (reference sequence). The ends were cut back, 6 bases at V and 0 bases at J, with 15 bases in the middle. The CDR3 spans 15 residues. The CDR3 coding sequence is TGTGCCACCAGTGCCGCCGGGGAGAGCTCCTACGAGCAGTACTTC. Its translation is CATSAAGESSYEQYF.

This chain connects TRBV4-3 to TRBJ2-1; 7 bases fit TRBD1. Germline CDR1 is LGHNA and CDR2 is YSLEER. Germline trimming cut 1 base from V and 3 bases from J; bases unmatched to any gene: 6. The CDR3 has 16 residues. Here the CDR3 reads CASSQGRDRVYNEQFF. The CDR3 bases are TGCGCCAGCAGCCAAGGGAGAGACAGGGTCTACAATGAGCAGTTCTTC.

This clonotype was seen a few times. This CDR3 is CASSFVGRREETQYF. CDR3 sequence (DNA): TGTGCCAGCAGCTTCGTCGGGCGGCGGGAGGAGACCCAGTACTTC. This rearrangement joins TRBV5-5 to TRBJ2-5; 7 nucleotides agree with TRBD2. This CDR3 is built from 15 residues. V dropped 2 bases and J dropped 5; count of bases not matched to a gene: 9. Germline values: CDR1 SGHKS, CDR2 YYEKEE (reference sequence).

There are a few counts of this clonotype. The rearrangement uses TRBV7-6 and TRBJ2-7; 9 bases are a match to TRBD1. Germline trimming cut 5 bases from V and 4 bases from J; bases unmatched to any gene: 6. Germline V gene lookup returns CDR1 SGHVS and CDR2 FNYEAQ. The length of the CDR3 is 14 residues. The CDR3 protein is CASSPGTGWYEQYF. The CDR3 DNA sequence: TGTGCCAGCAGCCCAGGGACAGGGTGGTACGAGCAGTACTTC.

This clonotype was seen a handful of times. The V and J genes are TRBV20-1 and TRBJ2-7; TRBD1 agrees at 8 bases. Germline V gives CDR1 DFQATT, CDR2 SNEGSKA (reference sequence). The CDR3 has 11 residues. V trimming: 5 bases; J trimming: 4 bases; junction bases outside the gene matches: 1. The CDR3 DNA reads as TGCAGTGCTTACAGGGGGTACGAGCAGTACTTC. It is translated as CSAYRGYEQYF.

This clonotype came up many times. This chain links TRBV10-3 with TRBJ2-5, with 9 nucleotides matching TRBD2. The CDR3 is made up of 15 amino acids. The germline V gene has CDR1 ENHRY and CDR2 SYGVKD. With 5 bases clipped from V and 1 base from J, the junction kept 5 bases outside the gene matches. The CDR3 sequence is CAISIAGESQETQYF. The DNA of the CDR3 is TGTGCCATCAGTATAGCGGGAGAGTCCCAAGAGACCCAGTACTTC.

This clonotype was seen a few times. In nucleotides, the CDR3 is TGCGCCAGCAGCCCAGGACAGCTTCCGCCCTATGGCTACACCTTC. Amino acids: CASSPGQLPPYGYTF. The chain joins TRBV4-1 to TRBJ1-2; perhaps TRBD1 as D (6 bases). This CDR3 contains 15 residues. Deletions cut 4 bases from V and 4 bases from J, with 16 bases between. CDR1 is MGHRA, CDR2 YSYEKL, per germline.

DNA of the CDR3: TGCAGTGCTAGGGCCTTTTCCTACGAGCAGTACTTC. Translated: CSARAFSYEQYF. This chain joins TRBV20-1 and TRBJ2-7; D uncertain. The V gene lost 3 bases and the J gene lost 1 base, with 7 bases spanning the gap. CDR1 is DFQATT, CDR2 SNEGSKA, per germline (reference sequence). The CDR3 runs 12 residues.

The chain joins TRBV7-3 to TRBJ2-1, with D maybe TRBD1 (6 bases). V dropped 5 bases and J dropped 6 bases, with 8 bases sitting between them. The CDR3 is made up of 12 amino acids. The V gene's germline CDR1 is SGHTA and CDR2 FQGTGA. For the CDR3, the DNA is TGTGCCAGCAGCGTAGGGGGCAATGAGCAGTTCTTC. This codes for CASSVGGNEQFF. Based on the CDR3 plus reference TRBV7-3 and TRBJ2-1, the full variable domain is GAGVSQTPSNKVTEKGKYVELRCDPISGHTALYWYRQSLGQGPEFLIYFQGTGAADDSGLPNDRFFAVRPEGSVSTLKIQRTERGDSAVYLCASSVGGNEQFFGPGTRLTVL.

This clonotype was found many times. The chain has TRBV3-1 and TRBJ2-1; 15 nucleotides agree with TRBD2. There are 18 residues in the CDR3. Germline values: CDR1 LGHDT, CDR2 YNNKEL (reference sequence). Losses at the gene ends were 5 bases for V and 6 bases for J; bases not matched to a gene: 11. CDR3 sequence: CASSDGTSGRLGTNEQFF. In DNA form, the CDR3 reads TGTGCCAGCAGCGATGGGACTAGCGGGAGGTTAGGCACCAATGAGCAGTTCTTC.

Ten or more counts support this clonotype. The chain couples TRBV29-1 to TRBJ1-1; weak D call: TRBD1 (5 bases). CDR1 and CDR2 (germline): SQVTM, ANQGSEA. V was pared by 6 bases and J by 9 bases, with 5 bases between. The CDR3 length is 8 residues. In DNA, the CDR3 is TGCAGCGTGGACAAAGCTTTCTTT. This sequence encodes CSVDKAFF.

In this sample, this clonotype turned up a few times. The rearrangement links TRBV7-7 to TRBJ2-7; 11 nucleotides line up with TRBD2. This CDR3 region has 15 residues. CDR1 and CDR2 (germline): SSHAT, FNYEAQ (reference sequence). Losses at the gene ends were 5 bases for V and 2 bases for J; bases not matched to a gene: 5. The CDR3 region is CASSTGLAATYEQYF. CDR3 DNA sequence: TGTGCCAGCAGCACGGGACTAGCGGCGACCTACGAGCAGTACTTC.

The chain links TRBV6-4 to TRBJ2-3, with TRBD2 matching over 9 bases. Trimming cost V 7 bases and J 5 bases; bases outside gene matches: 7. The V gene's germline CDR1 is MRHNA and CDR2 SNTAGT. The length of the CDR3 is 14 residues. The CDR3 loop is CASIGREGQDTQYF. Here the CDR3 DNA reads TGTGCCAGCATCGGGCGGGAGGGCCAAGATACGCAGTATTTT.

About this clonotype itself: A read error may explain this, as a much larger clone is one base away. CDR3 bases: TGTGCCAGCAGTGTCCGGCCCGAGGAAGCTTTCTTT. Translating gives CASSVRPEEAFF. The chain employs TRBV28 and TRBJ1-1; D remains ambiguous. The V and J ends lost 5 bases and 8 bases respectively, with 12 bases between them. Germline CDR1 is MDHEN and CDR2 is SYDVKM. The CDR3 spans 12 residues.

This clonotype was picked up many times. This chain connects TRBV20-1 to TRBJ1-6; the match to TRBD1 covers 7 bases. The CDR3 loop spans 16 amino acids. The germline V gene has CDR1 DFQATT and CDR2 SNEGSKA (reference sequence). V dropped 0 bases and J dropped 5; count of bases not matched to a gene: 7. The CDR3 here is CSARDADRSNNSPLHF. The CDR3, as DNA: TGCAGTGCTAGAGACGCGGACAGGTCCAATAATTCACCCCTCCACTTT.

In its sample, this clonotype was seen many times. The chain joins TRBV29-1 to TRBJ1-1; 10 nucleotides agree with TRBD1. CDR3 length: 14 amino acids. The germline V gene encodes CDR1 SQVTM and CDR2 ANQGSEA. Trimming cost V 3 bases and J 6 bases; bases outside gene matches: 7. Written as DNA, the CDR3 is TGCAGCGTTGAGGCGGACAGGGGGTTTTCTGAAGCTTTCTTT. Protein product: CSVEADRGFSEAFF.

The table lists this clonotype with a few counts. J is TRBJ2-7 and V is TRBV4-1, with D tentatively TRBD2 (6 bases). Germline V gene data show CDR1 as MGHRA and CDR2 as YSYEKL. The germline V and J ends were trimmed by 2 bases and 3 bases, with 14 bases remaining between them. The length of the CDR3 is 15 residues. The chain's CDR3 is CASSQTRDWSYEQYF. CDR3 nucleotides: TGCGCCAGCAGCCAAACTCGGGACTGGAGCTACGAGCAGTACTTC.

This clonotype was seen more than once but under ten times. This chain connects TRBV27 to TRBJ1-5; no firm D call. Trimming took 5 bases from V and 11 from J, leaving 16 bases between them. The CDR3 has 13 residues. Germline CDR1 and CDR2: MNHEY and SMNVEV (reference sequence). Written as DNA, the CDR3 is TGTGCCAGCAGTCTCAGGTCGGGGAAGGCCCAGCATTTT. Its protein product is CASSLRSGKAQHF.

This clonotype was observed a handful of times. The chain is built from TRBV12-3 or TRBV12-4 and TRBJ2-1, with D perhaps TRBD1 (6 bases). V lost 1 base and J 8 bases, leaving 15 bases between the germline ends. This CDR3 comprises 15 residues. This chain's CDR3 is CASSLGAGVVDEQFF. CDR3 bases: TGTGCCAGCAGTTTAGGAGCAGGGGTGGTAGATGAGCAGTTCTTC.

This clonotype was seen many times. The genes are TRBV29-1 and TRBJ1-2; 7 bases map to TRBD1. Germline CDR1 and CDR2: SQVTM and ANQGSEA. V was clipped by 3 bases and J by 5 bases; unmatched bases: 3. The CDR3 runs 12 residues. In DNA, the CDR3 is TGCAGCGTTGACCAGGGGGTGTATGGCTACACCTTC. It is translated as CSVDQGVYGYTF.

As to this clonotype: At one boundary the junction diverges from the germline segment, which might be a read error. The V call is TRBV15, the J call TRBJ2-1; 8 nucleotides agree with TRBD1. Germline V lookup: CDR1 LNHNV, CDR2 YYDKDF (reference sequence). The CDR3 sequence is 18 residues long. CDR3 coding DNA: TGTACCACCAGCACCCATCGGACAGGGCGGTTCGCCTACAATGAGCAGTTCTTC. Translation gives CTTSTHRTGRFAYNEQFF.

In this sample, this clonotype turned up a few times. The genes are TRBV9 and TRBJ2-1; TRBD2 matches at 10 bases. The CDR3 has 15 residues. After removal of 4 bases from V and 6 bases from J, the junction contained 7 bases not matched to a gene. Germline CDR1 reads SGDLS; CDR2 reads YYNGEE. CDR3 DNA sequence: TGTGCCAGCAGCCCTAGCGGGAGTTCGGCCAATGAGCAGTTCTTC. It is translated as CASSPSGSSANEQFF.